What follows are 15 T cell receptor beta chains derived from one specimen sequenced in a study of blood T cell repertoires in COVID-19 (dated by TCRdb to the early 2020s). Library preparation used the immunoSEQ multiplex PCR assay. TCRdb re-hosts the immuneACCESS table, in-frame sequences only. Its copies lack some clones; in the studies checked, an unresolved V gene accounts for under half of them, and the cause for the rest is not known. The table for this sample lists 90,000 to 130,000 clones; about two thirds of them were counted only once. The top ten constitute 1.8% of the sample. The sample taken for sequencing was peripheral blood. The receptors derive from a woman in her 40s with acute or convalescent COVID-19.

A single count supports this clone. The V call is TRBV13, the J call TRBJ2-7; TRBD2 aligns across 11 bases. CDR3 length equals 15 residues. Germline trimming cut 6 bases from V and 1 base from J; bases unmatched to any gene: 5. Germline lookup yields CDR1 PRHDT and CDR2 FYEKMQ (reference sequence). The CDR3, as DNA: TGTGCCAGCAGTTCGACTAGCGGGGTTTCCTACGAGCAGTACTTC. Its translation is CASSSTSGVSYEQYF.

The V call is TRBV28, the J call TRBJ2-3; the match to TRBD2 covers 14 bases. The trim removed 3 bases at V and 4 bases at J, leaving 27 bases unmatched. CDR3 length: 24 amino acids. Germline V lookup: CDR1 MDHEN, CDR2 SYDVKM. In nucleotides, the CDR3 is TGTGCCAGCAGTTTTTTCGGACAGGGGTTGTATGAGACTAGCGGGGGGGCTCAAGCAGATACGCAGTATTTT. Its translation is CASSFFGQGLYETSGGAQADTQYF.

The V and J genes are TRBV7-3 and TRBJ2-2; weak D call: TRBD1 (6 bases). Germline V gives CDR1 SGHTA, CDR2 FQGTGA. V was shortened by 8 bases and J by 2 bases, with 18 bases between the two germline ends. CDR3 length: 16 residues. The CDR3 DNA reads TGTGCCAGCGGCTCCTACGCGGACAGAAACACCGGGGAGCTGTTTTTT. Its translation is CASGSYADRNTGELFF.

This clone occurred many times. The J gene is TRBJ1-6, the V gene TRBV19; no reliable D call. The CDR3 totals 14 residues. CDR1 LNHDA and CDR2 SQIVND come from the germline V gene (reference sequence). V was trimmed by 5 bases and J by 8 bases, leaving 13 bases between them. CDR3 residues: CASSLAGLYSPLHF. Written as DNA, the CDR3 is TGTGCCAGTAGTCTGGCAGGCTTGTATTCACCCCTCCACTTT.

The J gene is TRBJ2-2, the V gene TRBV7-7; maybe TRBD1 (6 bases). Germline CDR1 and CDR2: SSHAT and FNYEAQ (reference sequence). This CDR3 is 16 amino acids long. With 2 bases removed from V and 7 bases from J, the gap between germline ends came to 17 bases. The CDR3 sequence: CASSLILGGRGGELFF. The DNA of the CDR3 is TGTGCCAGCAGCTTAATTTTAGGGGGAAGAGGCGGGGAGCTGTTTTTT.

The CDR3 region has the DNA TGTGCCAGCAGCCAGAACCTACTAGATACGCAGTATTTT. Protein sequence: CASSQNLLDTQYF. V usage is TRBV7-8 and J usage is TRBJ2-3, with D uncertain. The CDR3 spans 13 residues. V shed 5 bases and J shed 5 bases, with 11 bases lying between them. Germline CDR1 is SGHVS and CDR2 is FQNEAQ.

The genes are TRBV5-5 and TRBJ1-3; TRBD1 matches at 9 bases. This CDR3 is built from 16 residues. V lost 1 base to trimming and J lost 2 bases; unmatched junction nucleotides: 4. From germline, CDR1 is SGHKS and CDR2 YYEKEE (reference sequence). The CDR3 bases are TGTGCCAGCAGCTTGACAGGGGGCTACACTGGAAACACCATATATTTT. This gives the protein CASSLTGGYTGNTIYF.

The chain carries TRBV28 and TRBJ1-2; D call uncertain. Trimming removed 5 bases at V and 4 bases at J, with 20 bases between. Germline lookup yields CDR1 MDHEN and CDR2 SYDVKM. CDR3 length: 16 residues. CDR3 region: CASSLGSDLRGYGYTF. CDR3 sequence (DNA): TGTGCCAGCAGTCTCGGGTCAGACCTTAGAGGCTATGGCTACACCTTC.

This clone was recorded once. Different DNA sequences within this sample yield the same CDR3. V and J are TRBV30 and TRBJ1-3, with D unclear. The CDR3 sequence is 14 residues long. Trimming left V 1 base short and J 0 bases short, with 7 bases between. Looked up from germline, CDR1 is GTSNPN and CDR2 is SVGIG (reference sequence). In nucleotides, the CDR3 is TGTGCCTGGAGTGCAGGCATCTCTGGAAACACCATATATTTT. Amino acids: CAWSAGISGNTIYF.

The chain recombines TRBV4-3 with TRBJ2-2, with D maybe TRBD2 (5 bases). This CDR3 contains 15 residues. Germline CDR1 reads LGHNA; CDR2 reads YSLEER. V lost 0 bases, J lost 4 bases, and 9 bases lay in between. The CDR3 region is CASSQEPGSTGELFF. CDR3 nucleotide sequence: TGCGCCAGCAGCCAAGAACCGGGATCCACCGGGGAGCTGTTTTTT.

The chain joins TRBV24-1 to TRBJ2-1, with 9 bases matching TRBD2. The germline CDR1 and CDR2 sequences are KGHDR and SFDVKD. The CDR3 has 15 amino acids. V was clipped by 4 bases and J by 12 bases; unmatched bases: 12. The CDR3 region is CATSESGGPQGAQFF. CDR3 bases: TGTGCCACCAGTGAAAGCGGGGGGCCCCAAGGGGCGCAGTTCTTC.

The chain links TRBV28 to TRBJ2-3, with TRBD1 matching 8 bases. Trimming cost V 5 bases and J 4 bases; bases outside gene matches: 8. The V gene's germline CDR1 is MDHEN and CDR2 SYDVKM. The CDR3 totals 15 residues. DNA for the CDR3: TGTGCCAGCAGTCGGACAGGGTGGGGCGCAGATACGCAGTATTTT. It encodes CASSRTGWGADTQYF.

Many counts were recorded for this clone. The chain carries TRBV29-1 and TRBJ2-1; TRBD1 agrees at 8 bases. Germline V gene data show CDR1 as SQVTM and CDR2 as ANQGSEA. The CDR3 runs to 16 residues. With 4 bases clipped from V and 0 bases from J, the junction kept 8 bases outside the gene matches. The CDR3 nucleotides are TGCAGCGTTGTGGGACAGGTAAAGGCCTCCTACAATGAGCAGTTCTTC. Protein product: CSVVGQVKASYNEQFF.

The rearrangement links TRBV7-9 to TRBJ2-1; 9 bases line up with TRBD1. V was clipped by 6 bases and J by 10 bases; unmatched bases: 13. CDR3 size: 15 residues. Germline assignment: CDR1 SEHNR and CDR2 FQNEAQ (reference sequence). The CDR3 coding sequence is TGTGCCAGCAGAAGCCCGGGACAGGGACATCAGGAGCAGTTCTTC. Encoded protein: CASRSPGQGHQEQFF.

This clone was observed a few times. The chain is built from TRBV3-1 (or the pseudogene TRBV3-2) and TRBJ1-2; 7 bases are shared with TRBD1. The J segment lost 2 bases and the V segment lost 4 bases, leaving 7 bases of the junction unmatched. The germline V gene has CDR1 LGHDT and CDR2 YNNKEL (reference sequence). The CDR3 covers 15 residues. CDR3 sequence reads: CASSPTPTGNYGYTF. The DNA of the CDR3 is TGTGCCAGCAGCCCCACCCCGACAGGGAACTATGGCTACACCTTC.